What follows are 29 T cell receptor beta chains derived from one specimen sequenced in a study of cytomegalovirus exposure and HLA in healthy donors. The study ran its PCR with 60 Vbeta and 13 Jbeta primers. Data came from immunoSEQ multiplex PCR; TCRdb stores just in-frame clones and leaves some out. This sample has approximately 190,000 clones, with approximately 80% found just once. The sample was PBMCs. These TCRs come from a woman under 40 in good health and CMV-seronegative.

The chain joins TRBV10-3 to TRBJ2-5; 11 bases are a match to TRBD2. Germline-derived CDR1 and CDR2 are ENHRY and SYGVKD. The CDR3 runs to 18 residues. The ends lost 4 bases at V and 4 bases at J; junction bases unmatched: 14. This CDR3 reads CAISAILAGDLSGETQYF. In DNA, the CDR3 is TGTGCCATCAGTGCGATACTAGCGGGAGATCTTTCGGGAGAGACCCAGTACTTC.

V usage is TRBV11-2 and J usage is TRBJ2-7; TRBD1 agrees at 8 bases. This CDR3 has 13 residues. V was clipped by 3 bases and J by 6 bases; unmatched bases: 4. The germline gives CDR1 SGHAT, CDR2 FQNNGV. The CDR3 coding sequence is TGTGCCAGCAGCTTGACAGGGGAAGGCGAGCAGTACTTC. Protein sequence: CASSLTGEGEQYF.

V gene TRBV6-6 combines with J gene TRBJ1-2; no clear D gene. Germline lookup yields CDR1 MNHNY and CDR2 SVGAGI (reference sequence). This CDR3 comprises 12 residues. Trimming left V 7 bases short and J 2 bases short, with 8 bases between. The CDR3 loop reads CASINRNYGYTF. As DNA, the CDR3 is TGTGCCAGCATAAACAGAAACTATGGCTACACCTTC.

A few counts support this clone. The CDR3 DNA reads as TGTGCCAGCAGAGCAACAGGGGACGCGTATGGCTACACCTTC. Protein sequence: CASRATGDAYGYTF. This chain connects TRBV5-6 to TRBJ1-2, with TRBD1 matching over 7 bases. V shed 5 bases and J 5 bases; nucleotides not matched to a gene: 9. Germline assignment: CDR1 SGHDT and CDR2 YYEEEE. This CDR3 has 14 residues.

The gene calls are TRBV5-1 and TRBJ2-2; 7 positions agree with TRBD2. The germline gives CDR1 SGHRS, CDR2 YFSETQ. After removal of 5 bases from V and 3 bases from J, the junction contained 4 bases not matched to a gene. The CDR3 sequence is 14 residues long. The CDR3 DNA follows: TGCGCCAGCAGGGGGGACTACCACACCGGGGAGCTGTTTTTT. It specifies CASRGDYHTGELFF.

This clone has just a few counts. The chain has TRBV7-6 and TRBJ2-7, with D perhaps matching TRBD2 (7 bases). The V gene lost 10 bases and the J gene lost 7 bases, with 17 bases spanning the gap. CDR3 length equals 12 residues. CDR1 is SGHVS and CDR2 is FNYEAQ in the germline V gene. DNA of the CDR3: TGTGCCACCGGAGTAGGGGGAGGGGAGCAGTACTTC. It yields the protein CATGVGGGEQYF.

The chain has TRBV2 and TRBJ1-3; D is unclear. This CDR3 is built from 13 residues. The V gene lost 2 bases and the J gene lost 4 bases, with 6 bases spanning the gap. Germline V gives CDR1 SNHLY, CDR2 FYNNEI. CDR3 in DNA: TGTGCCAGCAGTGAATTTAAAGGAAACACCATATATTTT. This codes for CASSEFKGNTIYF.

J is TRBJ1-1 and V is TRBV19, with TRBD1 as a possible D gene (5 bases). Per the germline V gene, CDR1 is LNHDA and CDR2 is SQIVND (reference sequence). Deletions cut 6 bases from V and 1 base from J, with 9 bases between. The CDR3 covers 13 residues. CDR3 sequence reads: CASREGPNTEAFF. The CDR3 bases are TGTGCCAGTAGGGAGGGGCCGAACACTGAAGCTTTCTTT.

This clone was recorded only once. The chain employs TRBV5-6 and TRBJ1-1; D possibly corresponds to TRBD1 (5 bases). Trimming removed 0 bases at V and 0 bases at J, with 18 bases between. Germline lookup yields CDR1 SGHDT and CDR2 YYEEEE. This CDR3 contains 18 residues. In nucleotides, the CDR3 is TGTGCCAGCAGCTTGGTTTCAGGGTTTAGGGGAATGAACACTGAAGCTTTCTTT. Its protein is CASSLVSGFRGMNTEAFF.

The gene calls are TRBV28 and TRBJ1-6, with TRBD1 identical over 8 bases. J lost 5 bases, V lost 5 bases, and 8 bases had no gene match. Germline loops: CDR1 MDHEN, CDR2 SYDVKM. The CDR3 consists of 16 residues. CDR3 in DNA: TGTGCCAGCAGTCCTCGACAGGGGTTGAATAATTCACCCCTCCACTTT. Translating it yields CASSPRQGLNNSPLHF.

The rearrangement joins TRBV15 to TRBJ2-4, with 7 bases identical to TRBD1. Losses at the gene ends were 4 bases for V and 2 bases for J; bases not matched to a gene: 11. The CDR3 totals 17 residues. Germline assignment: CDR1 LNHNV and CDR2 YYDKDF (reference sequence). CDR3 coding DNA: TGTGCCACCAGCACTCGAACAGGGGCTCGGACCAAAAACATTCAGTACTTC. Its protein product is CATSTRTGARTKNIQYF.

The rearrangement links TRBV19 to TRBJ2-1; 12 bases are a match to TRBD1. Germline-derived CDR1 and CDR2 are LNHDA and SQIVND (reference sequence). The CDR3 has 15 amino acids. Trimming took 5 bases from V and 7 from J; bases not matched to a gene: 6. This CDR3 reads CASSPGTGGRNEQFF. For the CDR3, the DNA is TGTGCCAGTAGTCCCGGGACAGGGGGCCGTAATGAGCAGTTCTTC.

The chain employs TRBV7-9 and TRBJ1-5; 7 bases match TRBD1. Germline values: CDR1 SEHNR, CDR2 FQNEAQ (reference sequence). CDR3 size: 16 residues. With 4 bases clipped from V and 3 bases from J, the junction kept 9 bases outside the gene matches. CDR3 sequence reads: CASSSGGGTDNQPQHF. CDR3 sequence (DNA): TGTGCCAGCAGCTCTGGCGGGGGGACAGACAATCAGCCCCAGCATTTT.

This sequence joins TRBV27 and TRBJ2-1, with 7 positions matching TRBD2. The CDR3 loop spans 13 amino acids. The germline gives CDR1 MNHEY, CDR2 SMNVEV (reference sequence). With 6 bases clipped from V and 14 bases from J, the junction kept 13 bases outside the gene matches. The CDR3 region has the DNA TGTGCCAGCAGCGCTGGGGGGACTACAGAGGAGTTCTTC. This encodes CASSAGGTTEEFF.

J is TRBJ2-1 and V is TRBV5-1, with 7 bases lining up with TRBD2. Germline V gene data show CDR1 as SGHRS and CDR2 as YFSETQ. The trim removed 1 base at V and 0 bases at J, leaving 4 bases unmatched. This CDR3 spans 16 amino acids. CDR3 in amino acids: CASSLQPSGSYNEQFF. The CDR3 nucleotides read TGCGCCAGCAGCTTGCAACCTAGCGGCTCCTACAATGAGCAGTTCTTC.

In this sample, this clone turned up a few times. V usage is TRBV19 and J usage is TRBJ2-7, with 9 bases fitting TRBD2. Germline lookup yields CDR1 LNHDA and CDR2 SQIVND (reference sequence). Losses at the gene ends were 4 bases for V and 0 bases for J; bases not matched to a gene: 7. CDR3 length equals 16 residues. CDR3 region: CASSTTSGLSSYEQYF. CDR3 coding DNA: TGTGCCAGTAGTACTACTAGCGGGCTGAGCTCCTACGAGCAGTACTTC.

This clone came up a few times. The V call is TRBV18, the J call TRBJ2-1; TRBD1 might be the D (5 bases). The germline V gene has CDR1 KGHSH and CDR2 LQKENI. Trimming shortened V by 6 bases and J by 0 bases, and 12 bases separated the two germline ends. The CDR3 spans 15 residues. The CDR3 DNA reads TGTGCCAGCTCGCAGGGCGGTGGCTCCTACAATGAGCAGTTCTTC. This gives the protein CASSQGGGSYNEQFF.

The chain uses TRBV7-6 and TRBJ2-5, with a weak D call TRBD1 (6 bases). The germline gives CDR1 SGHVS, CDR2 FNYEAQ. Between the trimmed V and J ends, which lost 0 bases and 3 bases, there was a span of 8 bases. The CDR3 has 14 amino acids. The CDR3 reads CASSLADREETQYF. In nucleotides, the CDR3 is TGTGCCAGCAGCTTAGCGGACAGAGAAGAGACCCAGTACTTC.

The V and J genes are TRBV15 and TRBJ1-1; TRBD1 agrees at 7 bases. J lost 1 base, V lost 0 bases, and 8 bases had no gene match. Germline assignment: CDR1 LNHNV and CDR2 YYDKDF (reference sequence). The CDR3 contains 17 residues. This chain's CDR3 is CATSRDPPGTANTEAFF. The CDR3 DNA reads TGTGCCACCAGCAGAGATCCGCCCGGGACAGCGAACACTGAAGCTTTCTTT.

This rearrangement joins TRBV9 to TRBJ2-1; unclear D gene. The V gene lost 0 bases and the J gene lost 6 bases, with 10 bases spanning the gap. Germline V gene sequence: CDR1 SGDLS, CDR2 YYNGEE. This CDR3 spans 14 amino acids. CDR3 in DNA: TGTGCCAGCAGCGTAGAAGTATCGGGCAATGAGCAGTTCTTC. Translating gives CASSVEVSGNEQFF.

The DNA for the CDR3 is TGTGCCAGAAAACAGGGTCTGTGCAATCAGCCCCAGCATTTT. This sequence encodes CARKQGLCNQPQHF. The chain couples TRBV21-1 to TRBJ1-5; TRBD1 is taken as the D call from the table, unchecked against the DNA. TRBV21-1 is deemed a pseudogene. This CDR3 comprises 14 residues.

This clone has only one observation. The chain has TRBV4-2 and TRBJ1-4; D remains ambiguous. The CDR3 covers 15 residues. Looked up from germline, CDR1 is LGHNA and CDR2 is YNFKEQ. With 0 bases removed from V and 4 bases from J, the gap between germline ends came to 9 bases. In DNA, the CDR3 is TGTGCCAGCAGCCAAGAAGCCGGTTATAATGAAAAACTGTTTTTT. Its protein is CASSQEAGYNEKLFF.

The chain joins TRBV28 to TRBJ2-7; D is unclear. This CDR3 comprises 14 residues. With 2 bases removed from V and 2 bases from J, the gap between germline ends came to 10 bases. Germline V CDR1 and CDR2: MDHEN, SYDVKM. CDR3 bases: TGTGCCAGCAGTTTACCCAGGTATCCCTACGAGCAGTACTTC. This translates into CASSLPRYPYEQYF.

The chain couples TRBV30 to TRBJ2-7, with 7 bases aligning to TRBD2. Germline V gene lookup returns CDR1 GTSNPN and CDR2 SVGIG (reference sequence). The CDR3 loop spans 15 amino acids. The V gene end was trimmed by 3 bases and the J gene end by 6 bases; junction bases not matched to a gene: 14. CDR3 region: CAWRPPSGNPSEQYF. CDR3 coding DNA: TGTGCCTGGAGGCCCCCCAGCGGGAATCCTTCCGAGCAGTACTTC. The full variable domain, completed using reference TRBV30 and TRBJ2-7, is SQTIHQWPATLVQPVGSPLSLECTVEGTSNPNLYWYRQAAGRGLQLLFYSVGIGQISSEVPQNLSASRPQDRQFILSSKKLLLSDSGFYLCAWRPPSGNPSEQYFGPGTRLTVT.

The chain links TRBV2 to TRBJ1-2, with D maybe TRBD1 (6 bases). Germline V gene sequence: CDR1 SNHLY, CDR2 FYNNEI. CDR3 length equals 14 residues. V gave up 2 bases and J gave up 3 bases, with 10 bases separating them. CDR3 sequence reads: CASSERGADYGYTF. CDR3 bases: TGTGCCAGCAGTGAACGGGGGGCGGACTATGGCTACACCTTC.

V usage is TRBV5-1 and J usage is TRBJ2-3; tentatively, D is TRBD1 (6 bases). The V and J ends lost 0 bases and 5 bases respectively, with 10 bases between them. There are 14 residues in the CDR3. Germline V lookup: CDR1 SGHRS, CDR2 YFSETQ. Written as DNA, the CDR3 is TGCGCCAGCAGCTTGGGGACAGCCCAAGATACGCAGTATTTT. It specifies CASSLGTAQDTQYF.

This clone has only a few counts. The chain carries TRBV10-2 and TRBJ2-7, with 7 bases fitting TRBD2. Germline lookup yields CDR1 WSHSY and CDR2 SAAADI. V was pared by 6 bases and J by 4 bases, with 6 bases of the junction left unmatched. The CDR3 has 13 amino acids. CDR3 bases: TGCGCCAGCAGCGGGACTATCCTATACGAGCAGTACTTC. Protein sequence: CASSGTILYEQYF.

The gene calls are TRBV7-9 and TRBJ1-3; 8 positions match TRBD1. The CDR3 has 15 amino acids. Trimming cost V 5 bases and J 0 bases; bases outside gene matches: 3. Germline V gene lookup returns CDR1 SEHNR and CDR2 FQNEAQ (reference sequence). The CDR3 here is CASSGQGISGNTIYF. CDR3 nucleotides: TGTGCCAGCAGCGGACAGGGCATCTCTGGAAACACCATATATTTT.

J is TRBJ1-1 and V is TRBV5-1; D is unclear. There are 13 residues in the CDR3. Germline CDR1 reads SGHRS; CDR2 reads YFSETQ. Trimming pared 0 bases from V and 1 base from J, leaving 4 bases between. The CDR3 nucleotides are TGCGCCAGCAGCTTGGCAGAGAACACTGAAGCTTTCTTT. It codes for CASSLAENTEAFF. Complete variable domain (other parts from reference TRBV5-1 and TRBJ1-1): KAGVTQTPRYLIKTRGQQVTLSCSPISGHRSVSWYQQTPGQGLQFLFEYFSETQRNKGNFPGRFSGRQFSNSRSEMNVSTLELGDSALYLCASSLAENTEAFFGQGTRLTVV.